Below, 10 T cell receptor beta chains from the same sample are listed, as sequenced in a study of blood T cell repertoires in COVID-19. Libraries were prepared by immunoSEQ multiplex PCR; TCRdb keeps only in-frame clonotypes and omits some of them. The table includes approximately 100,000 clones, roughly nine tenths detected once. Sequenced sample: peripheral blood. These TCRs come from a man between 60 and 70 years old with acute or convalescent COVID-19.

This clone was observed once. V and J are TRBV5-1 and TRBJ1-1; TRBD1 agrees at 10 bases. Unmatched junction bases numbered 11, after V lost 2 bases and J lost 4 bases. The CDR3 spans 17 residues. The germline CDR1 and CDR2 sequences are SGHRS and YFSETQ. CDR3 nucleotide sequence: TGCGCCAGCAGCTTCTCCGGGACAGGGGCATTCGGCACTGAAGCTTTCTTT. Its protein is CASSFSGTGAFGTEAFF.

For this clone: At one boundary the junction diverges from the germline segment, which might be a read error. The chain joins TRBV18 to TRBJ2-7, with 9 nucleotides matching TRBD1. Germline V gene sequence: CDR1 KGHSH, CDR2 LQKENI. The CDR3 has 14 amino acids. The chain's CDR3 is CASSPVGQGFYSIF. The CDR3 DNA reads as TGTGCCAGCTCACCAGTAGGACAGGGGTTTTATTCAATTTTC.

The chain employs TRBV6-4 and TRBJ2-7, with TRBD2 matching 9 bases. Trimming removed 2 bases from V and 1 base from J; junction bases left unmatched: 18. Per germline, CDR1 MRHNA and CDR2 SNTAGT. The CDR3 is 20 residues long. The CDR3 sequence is CASSDRFRDTEREASYEQYV. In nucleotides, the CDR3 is TGTGCCAGCAGTGACCGTTTCCGGGACACAGAGCGGGAGGCATCCTACGAGCAGTACGTC.

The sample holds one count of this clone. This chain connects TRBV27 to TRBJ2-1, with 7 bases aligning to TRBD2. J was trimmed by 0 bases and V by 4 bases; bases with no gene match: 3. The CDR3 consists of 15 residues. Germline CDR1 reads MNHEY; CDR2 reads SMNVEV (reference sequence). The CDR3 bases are TGTGCCAGCAGTTGGAGCGGGACCTCCTACAATGAGCAGTTCTTC. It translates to CASSWSGTSYNEQFF.

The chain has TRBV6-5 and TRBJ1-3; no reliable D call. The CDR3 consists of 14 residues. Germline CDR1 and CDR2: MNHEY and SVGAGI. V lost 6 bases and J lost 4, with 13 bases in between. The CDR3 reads CASSPPGGGNTIYF. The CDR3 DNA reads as TGTGCCAGCAGCCCCCCAGGAGGCGGAAACACCATATATTTT.

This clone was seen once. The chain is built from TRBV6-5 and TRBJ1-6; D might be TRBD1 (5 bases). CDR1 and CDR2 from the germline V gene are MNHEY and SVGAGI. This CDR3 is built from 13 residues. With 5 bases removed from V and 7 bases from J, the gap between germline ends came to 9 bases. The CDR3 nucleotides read TGTGCCAGCAGTCTCGCAGGGAATTCACCCCTCCACTTT. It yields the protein CASSLAGNSPLHF.

The CDR3 nucleotides are TGTGCCACCAGTGATTCGGGACAGGGGGCCTATGGCTACACCTTC. Its translation is CATSDSGQGAYGYTF. The V and J genes are TRBV24-1 and TRBJ1-2, with TRBD1 matching 12 bases. Germline V gene sequence: CDR1 KGHDR, CDR2 SFDVKD. The CDR3 spans 15 residues. Trimming at V came to 2 bases and at J to 4 bases, leaving 1 base not matched to a gene.

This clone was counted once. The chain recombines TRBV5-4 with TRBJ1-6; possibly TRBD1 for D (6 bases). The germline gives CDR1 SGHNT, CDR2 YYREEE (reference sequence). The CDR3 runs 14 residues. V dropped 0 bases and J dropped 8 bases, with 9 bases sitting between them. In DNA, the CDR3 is TGTGCCAGCAGCTTGGGACAGGTTGATTCACCCCTCCACTTT. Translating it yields CASSLGQVDSPLHF.

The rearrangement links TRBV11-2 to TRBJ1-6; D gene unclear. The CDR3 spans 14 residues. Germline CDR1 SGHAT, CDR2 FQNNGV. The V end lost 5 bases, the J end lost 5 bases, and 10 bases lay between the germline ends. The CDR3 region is CASSARVDNSPLHF. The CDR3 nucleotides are TGTGCCAGCAGCGCCCGGGTTGATAATTCACCCCTCCACTTT.

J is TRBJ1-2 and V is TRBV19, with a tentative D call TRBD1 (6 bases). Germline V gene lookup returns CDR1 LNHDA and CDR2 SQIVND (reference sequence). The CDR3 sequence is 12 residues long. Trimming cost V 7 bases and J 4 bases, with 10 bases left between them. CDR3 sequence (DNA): TGTGCCAGTATGGACAGTGGCTATGGCTACACCTTC. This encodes CASMDSGYGYTF. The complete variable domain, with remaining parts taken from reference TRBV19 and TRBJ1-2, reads DGGITQSPKYLFRKEGQNVTLSCEQNLNHDAMYWYRQDPGQGLRLIYYSQIVNDFQKGDIAEGYSVSREKKESFPLTVTSAQKNPTAFYLCASMDSGYGYTFGSGTRLTVV.